These 32 T cell receptor beta chains were all obtained from the same sample, sequenced in a study of blood T cell repertoires in COVID-19. The repertoire was sequenced with immunoSEQ multiplex PCR; TCRdb's copy has only in-frame clones and lacks some. This table holds 150,000 or so clones, around nine tenths found once. Material for sequencing was peripheral blood. These receptors were obtained from a woman in her 70s with COVID-19, enrolled during active disease.

This sequence joins TRBV5-3 and TRBJ1-5; possible D gene TRBD1, 6 bases. TRBV5-3 is classed as an ORF, of uncertain function. V was pared by 7 bases and J by 6 bases, with 17 bases between. The CDR3 totals 14 residues. The CDR3 nucleotides are TGTGCCAGAGGCCCCGGGGGGCAAGGTCAGCCCCAGCATTTT. As protein: CARGPGGQGQPQHF.

The rearrangement joins TRBV28 to TRBJ2-4; 9 positions agree with TRBD2. The V gene's germline CDR1 is MDHEN and CDR2 SYDVKM. The trim removed 5 bases at V and 0 bases at J, leaving 20 bases unmatched. This CDR3 region has 21 residues. The chain's CDR3 is CASSAFRGGLAGRLAKNIQYF. The CDR3 bases are TGTGCCAGCAGTGCATTTCGGGGGGGGCTAGCGGGGAGACTAGCCAAAAACATTCAGTACTTC.

The gene calls are TRBV5-1 and TRBJ1-4, with TRBD1 matching 10 bases. Germline V gene lookup returns CDR1 SGHRS and CDR2 YFSETQ. There are 14 residues in the CDR3. The V gene end was trimmed by 5 bases and the J gene end by 7 bases; junction bases not matched to a gene: 5. CDR3 nucleotide sequence: TGCGCCAGCAGATCCGGGACAGGGGTTGAAAAACTGTTTTTT. As protein: CASRSGTGVEKLFF.

Here the CDR3 reads CASGLGASGGLETQYF. The CDR3 nucleotides are TGTGCTAGTGGTTTGGGGGCTAGCGGGGGGCTGGAGACCCAGTACTTC. V usage is TRBV12-5 and J usage is TRBJ2-5; TRBD2 matches 11 bases. V was pared by 1 base and J by 5 bases, with 6 bases of the junction left unmatched. CDR3 size: 16 residues. Germline lookup yields CDR1 LGHNT and CDR2 FRNRAP.

The chain employs TRBV5-6 and TRBJ1-2; maybe TRBD1 (5 bases). The CDR3 runs 14 residues. CDR1 is SGHDT and CDR2 is YYEEEE in the germline V gene. Deletions cut 1 base from V and 5 bases from J, with 12 bases between. For the CDR3, the DNA is TGTGCCAGCAGCTTGCGCAGGGAACTATATGGCTACACCTTC. It encodes CASSLRRELYGYTF.

This rearrangement joins TRBV3-1 (or the pseudogene TRBV3-2) to TRBJ1-6; tentative D call: TRBD1 (5 bases). The CDR3 extends over 15 amino acids. Trimming took 2 bases from V and 9 from J, leaving 14 bases between them. Germline CDR1 is LGHDT and CDR2 is YNNKEL (reference sequence). CDR3 sequence reads: CASSQISRGGSPLHF. CDR3 bases: TGTGCCAGCAGCCAAATAAGTCGGGGGGGTTCACCCCTCCACTTT.

The genes are TRBV5-1 and TRBJ2-3; D perhaps matches TRBD1 (6 bases). The length of the CDR3 is 15 residues. Deletions cut 1 base from V and 5 bases from J, with 14 bases between. Germline assignment: CDR1 SGHRS and CDR2 YFSETQ. In nucleotides, the CDR3 is TGCGCCAGCAGCTTGATGGGGGCAGAAGGAGATACGCAGTATTTT. This sequence encodes CASSLMGAEGDTQYF.

The chain links TRBV6-7 to TRBJ2-7, with no clear D. TRBV6-7 is identified as an open reading frame with a role that is uncertain. CDR3 length: 15 residues. Trimming left V 0 bases short and J 7 bases short, with 16 bases between. The chain's CDR3 is CASSYSRAPAREQYF. The CDR3 DNA reads TGTGCCAGCAGTTACTCGCGCGCCCCGGCTAGGGAGCAGTACTTC.

The chain joins TRBV2 to TRBJ2-3; a possible D gene is TRBD1 (6 bases). Germline V gives CDR1 SNHLY, CDR2 FYNNEI. Trimming removed 5 bases at V and 5 bases at J, with 17 bases between. CDR3 length: 15 amino acids. CDR3 DNA sequence: TGTGCCAGCAGTTCTCTCAGGGGAGAGGGAGATACGCAGTATTTT. Its protein is CASSSLRGEGDTQYF.

The rearrangement uses TRBV28 and TRBJ1-5, with 8 bases fitting TRBD1. In germline, CDR1 is MDHEN, CDR2 SYDVKM. The CDR3 contains 15 residues. V was pared by 5 bases and J by 5 bases, with 8 bases of the junction left unmatched. This CDR3 is CASSPRDRYYQPQHF. The CDR3 region has the DNA TGTGCCAGCAGTCCCCGGGACAGGTATTATCAGCCCCAGCATTTT.

The gene calls are TRBV5-4 and TRBJ2-1; 13 bases line up with TRBD2. Germline lookup yields CDR1 SGHNT and CDR2 YYREEE (reference sequence). CDR3 length equals 15 residues. With V trimmed by 4 bases and J by 9 bases, 7 bases remained unmatched. The CDR3 region is CASSNRTSGGIEQFF. The CDR3 DNA reads TGTGCCAGCAGCAACCGGACTAGCGGGGGCATTGAGCAGTTCTTC.

The chain recombines TRBV7-8 with TRBJ1-2, with TRBD1 identical over 11 bases. Germline-derived CDR1 and CDR2 are SGHVS and FQNEAQ. The V segment lost 5 bases and the J segment 0 bases; nucleotides outside the gene matches: 8. This CDR3 is built from 17 residues. Here the CDR3 DNA reads TGTGCCAGCAGCCCCCCGAGGACAGGGGGCGCTAACTATGGCTACACCTTC. The encoded protein is CASSPPRTGGANYGYTF.

The chain couples TRBV6-5 to TRBJ1-1; D ambiguous. The CDR3 totals 10 residues. In germline, CDR1 is MNHEY, CDR2 SVGAGI. V was pared by 7 bases and J by 6 bases, with 6 bases between. The CDR3 sequence: CASMRAEAFF. Here the CDR3 DNA reads TGTGCCAGCATGAGGGCTGAAGCTTTCTTT.

This rearrangement joins TRBV28 to TRBJ1-2; possibly TRBD1 for D (5 bases). With 6 bases removed from V and 7 bases from J, the gap between germline ends came to 15 bases. The CDR3 covers 13 residues. CDR1 is MDHEN, CDR2 SYDVKM, per germline. The CDR3 is CASSSRVSGGYTF. For the CDR3, the DNA is TGTGCCAGCAGCTCCAGGGTGTCCGGTGGCTACACCTTC.

This clone was recorded only once. The CDR3, as DNA: TGTGCCAGCAGTACGGGACTAGTAAGTTCCAATGAGCAGTTCTTC. This translates into CASSTGLVSSNEQFF. The chain joins TRBV27 to TRBJ2-1; 8 bases agree with TRBD2. The V and J ends lost 5 bases and 6 bases, in that order; junction bases with no gene match: 9. CDR1 and CDR2 from the germline V gene are MNHEY and SMNVEV (reference sequence). The CDR3 runs 15 residues.

The chain is built from TRBV30 and TRBJ2-7; 8 positions agree with TRBD1. With V trimmed by 3 bases and J by 2 bases, 3 bases remained unmatched. Per germline, CDR1 GTSNPN and CDR2 SVGIG (reference sequence). The CDR3 sequence is 13 residues long. The CDR3 region has the DNA TGTGCCTGGAGCTTACAGGGGGCCTACGAGCAGTACTTC. Protein product: CAWSLQGAYEQYF.

CDR3 protein: CASSLQVSNTGELFF. The DNA of the CDR3 is TGCGCCAGCAGCTTACAGGTCTCGAACACCGGGGAGCTGTTTTTT. The chain links TRBV5-1 to TRBJ2-2; possible D gene TRBD1, 5 bases. Trimming pared 2 bases from V and 0 bases from J, leaving 8 bases between. Germline CDR1 is SGHRS and CDR2 is YFSETQ. The CDR3 spans 15 residues.

The chain employs TRBV28 and TRBJ1-5, with D maybe TRBD1 (6 bases). Trimming took 1 base from V and 6 from J, leaving 22 bases between them. The CDR3 runs to 18 residues. Germline V gene lookup returns CDR1 MDHEN and CDR2 SYDVKM. CDR3 nucleotide sequence: TGTGCCAGCAGTTTATATGGCGGAGGCAGGGGTTATAGTCAGCCCCAGCATTTT. The encoded protein is CASSLYGGGRGYSQPQHF.

The chain links TRBV5-1 to TRBJ2-3; TRBD2 matches 10 bases. The ends lost 4 bases at V and 2 bases at J; junction bases unmatched: 4. Germline V gives CDR1 SGHRS, CDR2 YFSETQ. The CDR3 consists of 15 residues. DNA of the CDR3: TGCGCCAGCAGCCTTGGACTAGCGGACACAGATACGCAGTATTTT. Amino acids: CASSLGLADTDTQYF.

The chain joins TRBV10-2 to TRBJ1-6; 9 bases are a match to TRBD1. The J segment lost 13 bases and the V segment lost 4 bases, leaving 8 bases of the junction unmatched. The CDR3 contains 14 residues. Germline CDR1 WSHSY, CDR2 SAAADI. CDR3 coding DNA: TGCGCCAGCAGTGGGGGACAGGGCCCGACGCCCCTCCACTTT. It is translated as CASSGGQGPTPLHF.

The V and J genes are TRBV2 and TRBJ1-1; TRBD1 is a possible D gene (6 bases). Germline lookup yields CDR1 SNHLY and CDR2 FYNNEI. The CDR3 runs 13 residues. V was clipped by 7 bases and J by 2 bases, with 11 bases between them. Written as DNA, the CDR3 is TGTGCCAGCAATTTACAGGGTAACACTGAAGCTTTCTTT. This encodes CASNLQGNTEAFF.

The rearrangement links TRBV5-4 to TRBJ2-1; D might be TRBD1 (6 bases). The CDR3 is 15 amino acids. The germline V gene has CDR1 SGHNT and CDR2 YYREEE (reference sequence). Trimming cost V 0 bases and J 7 bases, with 14 bases left between them. The CDR3: CASSLVSGVRNEQFF. DNA of the CDR3: TGTGCCAGCAGCTTGGTGTCAGGGGTGAGGAATGAGCAGTTCTTC.

The CDR3 protein is CASRASGAVYNEQFF. The DNA of the CDR3 is TGCGCCAGCAGAGCTAGCGGGGCGGTCTACAATGAGCAGTTCTTC. The V gene is TRBV10-1, the J gene TRBJ2-1; 9 positions agree with TRBD2. The CDR3 runs 15 residues. The germline V gene has CDR1 WNHNN and CDR2 SYGVQD (reference sequence). The V gene end was trimmed by 6 bases and the J gene end by 3 bases; junction bases not matched to a gene: 6.

This chain uses TRBV25-1 with TRBJ1-3; possible D gene TRBD1, 6 bases. This CDR3 is 12 amino acids long. Germline assignment: CDR1 MGHDK and CDR2 SYGVNS. Trimming removed 3 bases from V and 9 bases from J, with 9 bases in between. The CDR3 here is CASSEGAGTIYF. Written as DNA, the CDR3 is TGTGCCAGCAGTGAGGGGGCGGGCACCATATATTTT.

The rearrangement links TRBV5-1 to TRBJ1-2; 8 bases match TRBD1. V shed 7 bases, J shed 6 bases, and the junction held 17 bases outside the gene matches. The CDR3 spans 16 residues. Germline assignment: CDR1 SGHRS and CDR2 YFSETQ. The CDR3 reads CASDQIPGQGANGYTF. The CDR3 DNA reads TGCGCCAGCGACCAAATACCAGGACAGGGAGCAAATGGCTACACCTTC.

The V call is TRBV7-3, the J call TRBJ2-5; tentatively, D is TRBD1 (5 bases). Germline V gene lookup returns CDR1 SGHTA and CDR2 FQGTGA. There are 15 residues in the CDR3. Trimming stripped 5 bases from V and 5 bases from J, with 18 bases between. The CDR3 region is CASSPAGSGSETQYF. DNA of the CDR3: TGTGCCAGCAGCCCCGCCGGGTCAGGGTCCGAGACCCAGTACTTC.

The CDR3 loop reads CASSLGTGFDIQYF. The CDR3 DNA reads TGTGCCAGCAGCTTAGGGACAGGGTTTGACATTCAGTACTTC. V usage is TRBV7-2 and J usage is TRBJ2-4, with TRBD1 matching 8 bases. The CDR3 totals 14 residues. Germline CDR1 is SGHTA and CDR2 is FQGNSA. The junction had 4 bases not matched to a gene; V was cut back by 1 base and J by 8 bases. The full variable domain, completed using reference TRBV7-2 and TRBJ2-4, is GAGVSQSPSNKVTEKGKDVELRCDPISGHTALYWYRQSLGQGLEFLIYFQGNSAPDKSGLPSDRFSAERTGGSVSTLTIQRTQQEDSAVYLCASSLGTGFDIQYFGAGTRLSVL.

V is TRBV19 and J is TRBJ1-5; 7 bases match TRBD1. The CDR3 loop spans 14 amino acids. Germline trimming cut 4 bases from V and 9 bases from J; bases unmatched to any gene: 9. Germline CDR1 is LNHDA and CDR2 is SQIVND (reference sequence). CDR3 region: CASSSRTGSRPQHF. In DNA form, the CDR3 reads TGTGCCAGTAGTAGTCGGACAGGTTCTCGGCCCCAGCATTTT. The complete variable domain, with remaining parts taken from reference TRBV19 and TRBJ1-5, reads DGGITQSPKYLFRKEGQNVTLSCEQNLNHDAMYWYRQDPGQGLRLIYYSQIVNDFQKGDIAEGYSVSREKKESFPLTVTSAQKNPTAFYLCASSSRTGSRPQHFGDGTRLSIL.

This chain uses TRBV2 with TRBJ2-2; no clear D gene. The CDR3 is made up of 11 amino acids. V lost 7 bases, J lost 5 bases, and 5 bases lay in between. Per germline, CDR1 SNHLY and CDR2 FYNNEI. The CDR3 protein is CASIGTGELFF. DNA of the CDR3: TGTGCCAGCATCGGGACCGGGGAGCTGTTTTTT.

The V gene is TRBV9, the J gene TRBJ2-3; D is perhaps TRBD1 (6 bases). The length of the CDR3 is 14 residues. V lost 0 bases, J lost 5 bases, and 10 bases lay in between. Germline CDR1 and CDR2: SGDLS and YYNGEE. DNA of the CDR3: TGTGCCAGCAGCGTAGGAGGGGGTATAGATACGCAGTATTTT. It yields the protein CASSVGGGIDTQYF. The variable domain in full, with the rest retrieved from reference TRBV9 and TRBJ2-3, is DSGVTQTPKHLITATGQRVTLRCSPRSGDLSVYWYQQSLDQGLQFLIQYYNGEERAKGNILERFSAQQFPDLHSELNLSSLELGDSALYFCASSVGGGIDTQYFGPGTRLTVL.

The chain employs TRBV5-1 and TRBJ1-1, with D hard to call. V was cut by 0 bases and J by 0 bases, with 6 bases left in between. CDR1 is SGHRS, CDR2 YFSETQ, per germline. This CDR3 comprises 14 residues. CDR3 bases: TGCGCCAGCAGCTTGGACGCGGTGAACACTGAAGCTTTCTTT. Its protein product is CASSLDAVNTEAFF.

The rearrangement joins TRBV3-1 (or the pseudogene TRBV3-2) to TRBJ1-1; D is unresolved. The CDR3 runs to 13 residues. The germline V gene has CDR1 LGHDT and CDR2 YNNKEL (reference sequence). Trimming took off 4 bases at V and 1 base at J, with 7 bases between the two ends. CDR3 bases: TGTGCCAGCAGCCCCTACAGGAACACTGAAGCTTTCTTT. Encoded protein: CASSPYRNTEAFF.